Listed below are T cell receptor beta chains from one sample, sequenced in a study of T cell changes during pregnancy in multiple sclerosis. The method was immunoSEQ multiplex PCR; TCRdb's version includes in-frame clones alone and lacks a portion of them. This table has tens of thousands of clones, roughly nine tenths appearing once. Sequenced here: CD8+ T cells from peripheral blood mononuclear cells, sampled before pregnancy. The receptors originated from a female donor with multiple sclerosis, enrolled in a pregnancy study. Each CDR3 is given with its conserved first and last residue. Fields, in order: clone size, V gene, CDR3 protein. For some rows the clone size is stated as once, few or many, or as a class when expanded; others skip it.

-,TRBV29-1,CSVGGLGAEGTEAFF
-,TRBV7-9,CASSFGSGNEQYF
-,TRBV2,CASNVIGWGYTF
-,TRBV6-1,CASSEGQGSYNEQFF
-,TRBV2,CASSETYTEQYF
-,TRBV27,CASSLASGTYNEQFF
-,TRBV4-1,CASSQSELAGLTNEQFF
-,TRBV11-2,CASSPLLGDTQYF
-,TRBV4-3,CASSQGTGGYNEQFF
-,TRBV11-3,CASSLSGNTEAFF
few,TRBV7-8,CASSSQGSDEQYF
-,TRBV4-2,CASSQDVGLAGGTVGELFF
-,TRBV11-2,CASSLGTGSYEQYF
-,TRBV29-1,CSVLSGTSGRDTTDTQYF
-,TRBV27,CASSPGLAAYYF
-,TRBV27,CASSSRLRGGIETQYF
-,TRBV7-9,CASSWGQGAFNEKLFF
once,TRBV27,CASRAGAFNEQFF
-,TRBV28,CASTPTRRGTDTQYF
once,TRBV6-1,CASRGLPRSYEQYF
-,TRBV5-1,CASSTAGVLSEQYF
once,TRBV11-2,CASSLTSGRLNEQFF
-,TRBV27,CASGDSLYGYTF
-,TRBV7-2,CASSLPGQGGSSYNSPLHF
-,TRBV27,CASSLSISRSYGYTF
-,TRBV19,CGTGVGHTIYF
-,TRBV18,CASSPVNTATPHEQYF
-,TRBV7-2,CASSLVGQGEKNIQYF
-,TRBV4-2,CASSQDMADYTGELFF
-,TRBV28,CASRSSSQGNTDTQYF
-,TRBV6-1,CASREYVATEAFF
-,TRBV4-3,CASSHGTSGGAWEQFF
-,TRBV6-5,CASSYGGNQPQHF
-,TRBV7-9,CASSPTGTGPYEQYF
-,TRBV13,CASSGGLTDTQYF
-,TRBV21-1,CASSKDMGGKGNQPQHF
few,TRBV4-1,CASSQDVETAEAFF
-,TRBV9,CASSVGGTDTQYF
-,TRBV15,CATSSHSTATNYGYTF
once,TRBV13,CASSRAGQNTGELFF
-,TRBV4-1,CASSPSFLTGVGQPQHF
-,TRBV4-1,CASSQESAIQGEDYGYTF
-,TRBV27,CASRGQGERNTIYF
-,TRBV27,CASKEGMNEQFF
once,TRBV9,CASSVGSSYNSPLHF
-,TRBV6-5,CATNLLGGGRGYTF
-,TRBV11-2,CASSLTGDYGYTF
-,TRBV30,CAWSDPGGVSYEQYF
-,TRBV7-3,CASSAGLYNEQFF
once,TRBV27,CASSRTGGVFYGYTF
-,TRBV19,CASSFQGRNEQFF